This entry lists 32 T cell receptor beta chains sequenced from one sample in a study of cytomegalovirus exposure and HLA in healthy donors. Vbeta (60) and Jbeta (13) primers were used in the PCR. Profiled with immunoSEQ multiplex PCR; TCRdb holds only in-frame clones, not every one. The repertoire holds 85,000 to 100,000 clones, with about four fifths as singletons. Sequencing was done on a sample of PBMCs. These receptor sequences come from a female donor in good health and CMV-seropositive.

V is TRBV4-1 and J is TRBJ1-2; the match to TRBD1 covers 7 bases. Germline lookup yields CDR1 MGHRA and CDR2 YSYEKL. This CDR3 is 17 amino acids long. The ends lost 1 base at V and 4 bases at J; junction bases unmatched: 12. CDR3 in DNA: TGCGCCAGCAGCCAAGCCCGGGGGACAGATTTTCTCTATGGCTACACCTTC. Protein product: CASSQARGTDFLYGYTF.

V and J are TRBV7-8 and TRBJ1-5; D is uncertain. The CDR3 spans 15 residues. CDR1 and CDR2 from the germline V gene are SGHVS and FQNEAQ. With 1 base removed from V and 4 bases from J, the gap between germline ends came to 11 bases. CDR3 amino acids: CASSLEGVANQPQHF. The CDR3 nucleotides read TGTGCCAGCAGCTTAGAAGGTGTAGCTAATCAGCCCCAGCATTTT.

CDR3 nucleotides: TGTGCCAGCAGCCTTCACAAATCTGGGGCCAACGTCCTGACTTTC. This gives the protein CASSLHKSGANVLTF. The V and J genes are TRBV5-4 and TRBJ2-6; no reliable D call. From germline, CDR1 is SGHNT and CDR2 YYREEE (reference sequence). V dropped 4 bases and J dropped 1 base, with 9 bases sitting between them. This CDR3 region has 15 residues.

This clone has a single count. For the CDR3, the DNA is TGTGCCATCAGTGTCGGGGGTACGAATCAGCCCCAGCATTTT. Protein: CAISVGGTNQPQHF. The chain couples TRBV10-3 to TRBJ1-5; maybe TRBD1 (5 bases). CDR3 length: 14 residues. Trimming left V 4 bases short and J 4 bases short, with 11 bases between. Germline loops: CDR1 ENHRY, CDR2 SYGVKD.

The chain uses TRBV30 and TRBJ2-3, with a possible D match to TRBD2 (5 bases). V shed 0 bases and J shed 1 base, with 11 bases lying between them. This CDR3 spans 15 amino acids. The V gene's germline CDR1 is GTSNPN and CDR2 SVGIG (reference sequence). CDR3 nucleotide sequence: TGTGCCTGGAGTGTAGAGGCCGGGGGCACAGATACGCAGTATTTT. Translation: CAWSVEAGGTDTQYF.

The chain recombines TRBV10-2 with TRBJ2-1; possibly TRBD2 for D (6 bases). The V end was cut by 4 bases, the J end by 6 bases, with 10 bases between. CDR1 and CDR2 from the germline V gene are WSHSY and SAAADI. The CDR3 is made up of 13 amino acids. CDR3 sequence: CASSVGLTNEQFF. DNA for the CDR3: TGCGCCAGCAGTGTAGGACTAACCAATGAGCAGTTCTTC.

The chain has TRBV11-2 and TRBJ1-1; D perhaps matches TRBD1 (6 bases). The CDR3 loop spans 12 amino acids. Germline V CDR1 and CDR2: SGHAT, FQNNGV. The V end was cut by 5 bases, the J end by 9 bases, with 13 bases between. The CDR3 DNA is TGTGCCAGCAGCACCGGGACATCGAAAGCTTTCTTT. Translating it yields CASSTGTSKAFF.

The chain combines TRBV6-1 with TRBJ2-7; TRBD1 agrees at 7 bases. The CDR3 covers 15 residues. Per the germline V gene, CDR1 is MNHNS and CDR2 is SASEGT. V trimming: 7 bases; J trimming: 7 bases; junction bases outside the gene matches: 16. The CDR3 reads CASTRRGTENREQYF. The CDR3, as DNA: TGTGCCAGCACGCGCAGGGGGACCGAGAACAGGGAGCAGTACTTC.

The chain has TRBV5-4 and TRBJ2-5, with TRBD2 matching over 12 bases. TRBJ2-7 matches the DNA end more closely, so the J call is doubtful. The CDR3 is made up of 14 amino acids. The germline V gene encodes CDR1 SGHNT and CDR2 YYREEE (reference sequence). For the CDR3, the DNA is TGTGCCAGCAGCGCGACTAGCGGGGGATACGAGCAGTACTTC. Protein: CASSATSGGYEQYF.

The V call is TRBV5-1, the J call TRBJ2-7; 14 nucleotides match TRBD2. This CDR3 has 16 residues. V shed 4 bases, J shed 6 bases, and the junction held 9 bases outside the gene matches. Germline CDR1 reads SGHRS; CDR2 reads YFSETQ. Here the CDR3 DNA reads TGCGCCAGCAGCGACGGACTAGCGGGAGGCTTTGGCGAGCAGTACTTC. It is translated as CASSDGLAGGFGEQYF.

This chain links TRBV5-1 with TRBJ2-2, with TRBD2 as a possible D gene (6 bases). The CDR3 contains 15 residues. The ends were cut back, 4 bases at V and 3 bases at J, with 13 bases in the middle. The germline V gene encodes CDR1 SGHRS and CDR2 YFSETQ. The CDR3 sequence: CASSLGTSYTGELFF. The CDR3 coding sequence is TGCGCCAGCAGCCTCGGGACTTCCTACACCGGGGAGCTGTTTTTT.

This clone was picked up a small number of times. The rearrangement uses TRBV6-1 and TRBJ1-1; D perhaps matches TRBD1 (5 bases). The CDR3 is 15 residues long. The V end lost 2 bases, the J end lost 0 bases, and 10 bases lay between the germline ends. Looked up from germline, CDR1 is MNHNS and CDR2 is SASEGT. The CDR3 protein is CASSEPRVMNTEAFF. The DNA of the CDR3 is TGTGCCAGCAGTGAACCCAGGGTAATGAACACTGAAGCTTTCTTT.

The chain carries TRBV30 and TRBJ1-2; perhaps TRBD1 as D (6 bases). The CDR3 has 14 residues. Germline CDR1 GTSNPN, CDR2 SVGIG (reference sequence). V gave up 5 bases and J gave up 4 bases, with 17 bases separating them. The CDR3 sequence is CAWEGGGAGYGYTF. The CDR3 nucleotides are TGTGCCTGGGAGGGTGGGGGCGCGGGCTATGGCTACACCTTC.

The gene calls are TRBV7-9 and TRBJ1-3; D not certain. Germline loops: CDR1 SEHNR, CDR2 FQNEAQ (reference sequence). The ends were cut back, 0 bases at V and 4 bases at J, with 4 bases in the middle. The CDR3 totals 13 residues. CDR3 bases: TGTGCCAGCAGCTTAGCAGAGGGAAACACCATATATTTT. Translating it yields CASSLAEGNTIYF.

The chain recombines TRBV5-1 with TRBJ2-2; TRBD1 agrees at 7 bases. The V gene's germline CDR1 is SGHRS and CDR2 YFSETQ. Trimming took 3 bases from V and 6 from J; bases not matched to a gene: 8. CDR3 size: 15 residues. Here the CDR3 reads CASSSRDRYSGELFF. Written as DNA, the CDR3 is TGCGCCAGCAGCTCCCGGGACAGATATTCCGGGGAGCTGTTTTTT.

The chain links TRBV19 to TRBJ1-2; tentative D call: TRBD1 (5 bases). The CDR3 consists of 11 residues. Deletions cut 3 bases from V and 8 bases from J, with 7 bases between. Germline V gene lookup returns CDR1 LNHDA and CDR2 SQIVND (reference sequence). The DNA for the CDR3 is TGTGCCAGTAGTATTTGGGGCGGCTACACCTTC. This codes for CASSIWGGYTF. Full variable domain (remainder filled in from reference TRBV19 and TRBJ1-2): DGGITQSPKYLFRKEGQNVTLSCEQNLNHDAMYWYRQDPGQGLRLIYYSQIVNDFQKGDIAEGYSVSREKKESFPLTVTSAQKNPTAFYLCASSIWGGYTFGSGTRLTVV.

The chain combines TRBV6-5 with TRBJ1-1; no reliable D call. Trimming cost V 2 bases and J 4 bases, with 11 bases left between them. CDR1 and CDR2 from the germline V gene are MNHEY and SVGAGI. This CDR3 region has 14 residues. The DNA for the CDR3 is TGTGCCAGCAGTTACGTTGTGCGAGGCACTGAAGCTTTCTTT. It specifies CASSYVVRGTEAFF.

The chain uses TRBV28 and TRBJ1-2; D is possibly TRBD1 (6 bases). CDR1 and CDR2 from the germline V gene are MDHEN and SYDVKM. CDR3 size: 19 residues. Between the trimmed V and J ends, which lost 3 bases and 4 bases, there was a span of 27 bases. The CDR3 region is CASSFMWEPRTGLSYGYTF. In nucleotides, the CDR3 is TGTGCCAGCAGTTTCATGTGGGAGCCCCGCACAGGGCTAAGCTATGGCTACACCTTC.

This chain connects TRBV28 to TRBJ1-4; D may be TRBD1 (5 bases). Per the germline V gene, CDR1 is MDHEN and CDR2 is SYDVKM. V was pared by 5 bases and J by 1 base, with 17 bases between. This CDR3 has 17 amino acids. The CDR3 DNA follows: TGTGCCAGCAGTGGGGCGGGAGGAGCAGGAACTAATGAAAAACTGTTTTTT. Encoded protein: CASSGAGGAGTNEKLFF. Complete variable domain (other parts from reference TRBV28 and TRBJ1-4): DVKVTQSSRYLVKRTGEKVFLECVQDMDHENMFWYRQDPGLGLRLIYFSYDVKMKEKGDIPEGYSVSREKKERFSLILESASTNQTSMYLCASSGAGGAGTNEKLFFGSGTQLSVL.

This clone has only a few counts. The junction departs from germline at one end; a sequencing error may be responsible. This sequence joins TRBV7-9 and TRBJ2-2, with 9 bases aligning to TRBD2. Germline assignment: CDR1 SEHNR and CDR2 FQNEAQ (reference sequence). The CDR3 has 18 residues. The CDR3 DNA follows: TGTTCCAGCAGCCATCGGGAGGGCCTAGCGGGAAACACCGGGGAGCTGTTTTTT. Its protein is CSSSHREGLAGNTGELFF.

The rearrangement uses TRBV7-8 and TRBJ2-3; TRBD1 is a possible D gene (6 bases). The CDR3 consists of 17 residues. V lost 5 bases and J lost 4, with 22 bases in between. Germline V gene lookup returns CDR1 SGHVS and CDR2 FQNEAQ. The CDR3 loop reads CASSNDHNRVFPDTQYF. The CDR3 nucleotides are TGTGCCAGCAGCAACGACCACAACAGGGTTTTCCCAGATACGCAGTATTTT. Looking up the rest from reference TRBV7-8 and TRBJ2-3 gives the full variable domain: GAGVSQSPRYKVAKRGQDVALRCDPISGHVSLFWYQQALGQGPEFLTYFQNEAQLDKSGLPSDRFFAERPEGSVSTLKIQRTQQEDSAVYLCASSNDHNRVFPDTQYFGPGTRLTVL.

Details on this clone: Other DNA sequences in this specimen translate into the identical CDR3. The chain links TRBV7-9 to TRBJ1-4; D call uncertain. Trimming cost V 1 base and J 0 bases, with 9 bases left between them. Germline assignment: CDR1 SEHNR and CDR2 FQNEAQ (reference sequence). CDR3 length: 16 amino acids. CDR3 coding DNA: TGTGCCAGCAGCTTAGTGGGAGCTGCAACTAATGAAAAACTGTTTTTT. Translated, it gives CASSLVGAATNEKLFF.

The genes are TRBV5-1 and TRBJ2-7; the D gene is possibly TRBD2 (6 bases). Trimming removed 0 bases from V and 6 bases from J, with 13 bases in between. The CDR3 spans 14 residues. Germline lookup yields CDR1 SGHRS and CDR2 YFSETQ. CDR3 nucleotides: TGCGCCAGCAGCTTGGTGGGGGGTCACCTCGAGCAGTACTTC. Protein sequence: CASSLVGGHLEQYF.

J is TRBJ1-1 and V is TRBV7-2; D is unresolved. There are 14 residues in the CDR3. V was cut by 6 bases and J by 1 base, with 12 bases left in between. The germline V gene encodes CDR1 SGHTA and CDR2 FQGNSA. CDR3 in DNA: TGTGCCAGCAGATGGGTGGGCAGGAACACTGAAGCTTTCTTT. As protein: CASRWVGRNTEAFF.

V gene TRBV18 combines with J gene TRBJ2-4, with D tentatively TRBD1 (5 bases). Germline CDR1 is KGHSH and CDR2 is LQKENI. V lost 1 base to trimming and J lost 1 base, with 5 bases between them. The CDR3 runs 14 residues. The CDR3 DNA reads TGTGCCAGCTCACCACAGGGGGCCAAAAACATTCAGTACTTC. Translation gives CASSPQGAKNIQYF.

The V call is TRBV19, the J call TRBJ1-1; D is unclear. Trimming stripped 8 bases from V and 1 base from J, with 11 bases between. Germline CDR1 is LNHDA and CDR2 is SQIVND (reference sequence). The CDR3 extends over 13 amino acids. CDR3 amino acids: CASFSGQNTEAFF. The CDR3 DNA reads TGTGCCAGTTTTTCTGGGCAGAACACTGAAGCTTTCTTT.

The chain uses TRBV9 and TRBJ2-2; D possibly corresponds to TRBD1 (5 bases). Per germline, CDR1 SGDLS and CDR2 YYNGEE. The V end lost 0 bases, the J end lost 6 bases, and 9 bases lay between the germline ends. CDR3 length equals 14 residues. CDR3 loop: CASSVGAGPGELFF. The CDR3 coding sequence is TGTGCCAGCAGCGTAGGGGCAGGGCCCGGGGAGCTGTTTTTT.

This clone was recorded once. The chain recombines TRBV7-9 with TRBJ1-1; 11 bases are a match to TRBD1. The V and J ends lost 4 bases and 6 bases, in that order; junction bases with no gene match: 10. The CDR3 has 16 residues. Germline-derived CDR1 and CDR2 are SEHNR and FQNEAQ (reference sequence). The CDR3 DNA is TGTGCCAGCAGCTCCATGGGACAGGGGGTTGCCGCTGAAGCTTTCTTT. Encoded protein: CASSSMGQGVAAEAFF.

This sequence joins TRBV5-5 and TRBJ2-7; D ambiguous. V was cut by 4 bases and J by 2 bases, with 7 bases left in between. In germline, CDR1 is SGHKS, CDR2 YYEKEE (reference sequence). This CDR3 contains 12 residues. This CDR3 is CASSPGTYEQYF. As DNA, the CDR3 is TGTGCCAGCAGCCCAGGAACCTACGAGCAGTACTTC.

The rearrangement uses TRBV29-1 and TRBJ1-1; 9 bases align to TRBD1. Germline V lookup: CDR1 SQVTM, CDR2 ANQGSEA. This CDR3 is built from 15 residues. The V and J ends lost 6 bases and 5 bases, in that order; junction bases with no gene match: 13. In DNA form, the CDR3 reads TGCAGCGTCCGTACAGGGGGCGTTTCGTATACTGAAGCTTTCTTT. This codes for CSVRTGGVSYTEAFF.

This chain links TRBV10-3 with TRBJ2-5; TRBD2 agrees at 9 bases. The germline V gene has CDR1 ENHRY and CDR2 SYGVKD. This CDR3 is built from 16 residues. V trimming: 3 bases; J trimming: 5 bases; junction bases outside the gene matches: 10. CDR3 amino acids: CAISDGQRGVGETQYF. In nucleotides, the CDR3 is TGTGCCATCAGTGACGGCCAGCGGGGGGTAGGGGAGACCCAGTACTTC.

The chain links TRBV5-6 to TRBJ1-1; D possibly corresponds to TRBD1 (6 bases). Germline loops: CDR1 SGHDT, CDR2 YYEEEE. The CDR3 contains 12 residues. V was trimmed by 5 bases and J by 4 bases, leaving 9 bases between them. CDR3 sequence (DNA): TGTGCCAGCAGTTACAGGGTCACTGAAGCTTTCTTT. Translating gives CASSYRVTEAFF.